This TCR beta chain was sequenced in a study of blood T cell repertoires in COVID-19. Background on the study: The United States, Italy and Spain provided the acute and convalescent COVID-19 samples.

This CDR3 region has 15 residues. CDR1 is SGHAT and CDR2 is FQNNGV in the germline V gene. J gave up 1 base and V 4 bases, and 4 bases lay outside the gene matches. As processed by the authors: Using reference gene primer amplification, nucleated cell counts were estimated. Using immunoSEQ multiplex PCR, the repertoire was profiled, and TCRdb retains in-frame clones only, with some absent. V, J and clone size were drawn from that table, and D and trimming were deduced from the DNA. In the table there are fewer than 350,000 clones, approximately 88% of which are singletons. V and J are TRBV11-2 and TRBJ1-1, with 9 positions matching TRBD1. The specimen sequenced was peripheral blood. The receptor was isolated from a man younger than 35 with active or convalescent COVID-19. The CDR3 protein is CASSSGTGKNTEAFF. The DNA of the CDR3 is TGTGCCAGCAGCTCCGGGACAGGGAAGAACACTGAAGCTTTCTTT.